A single sample is the source of the 12 T cell receptor beta chains below, sequenced in a study of shared clonotypes between healthy human individuals. Assay: immunoSEQ multiplex PCR; the TCRdb copy retains only in-frame clones and omits some. In the table there are about 660,000 clones, less than 85% of which are singletons. Sequenced: memory CD4+ T cells sorted from blood. As for subset: CD45RA-negative fraction. The receptors stem from a woman aged 25-40 years in good health.

A few counts support this clone. This chain connects TRBV4-1 to TRBJ2-1, with 11 bases identical to TRBD2. With V trimmed by 5 bases and J by 7 bases, 4 bases remained unmatched. The CDR3 totals 14 residues. Per germline, CDR1 MGHRA and CDR2 YSYEKL. The DNA for the CDR3 is TGCGCCAGCAGCTCTTGGACTAGCGGGAATGAGCAGTTCTTC. This codes for CASSSWTSGNEQFF.

The chain is built from TRBV30 and TRBJ1-1; no firm D call. CDR1 and CDR2 from the germline V gene are GTSNPN and SVGIG (reference sequence). V lost 4 bases to trimming and J lost 7 bases, with 13 bases between them. CDR3 length: 12 residues. The CDR3 DNA reads TGTGCCTGGACCGCCGTTCCCTTTGAAGCTTTCTTT. It encodes CAWTAVPFEAFF.

This clone appeared many times. V gene TRBV7-8 combines with J gene TRBJ2-7, with D unresolved. The V end was cut by 5 bases, the J end by 5 bases, with 22 bases between. Looked up from germline, CDR1 is SGHVS and CDR2 is FQNEAQ. The length of the CDR3 is 16 residues. The CDR3 loop reads CASSPWRTRLHDEQYF. The DNA of the CDR3 is TGTGCCAGCAGCCCCTGGCGGACGAGGCTCCATGACGAGCAGTACTTC.

V usage is TRBV28 and J usage is TRBJ2-7; 7 nucleotides align to TRBD2. Per germline, CDR1 MDHEN and CDR2 SYDVKM. J gave up 7 bases and V 4 bases, and 7 bases lay outside the gene matches. This CDR3 has 13 amino acids. This CDR3 is CASSSGGRGEQYF. The CDR3 coding sequence is TGTGCCAGCAGTTCTGGCGGGAGAGGAGAGCAGTACTTC.

V and J are TRBV7-8 and TRBJ1-6, with no clear D. Trimming stripped 4 bases from V and 9 bases from J, with 13 bases between. The CDR3 sequence is 14 residues long. CDR1 SGHVS and CDR2 FQNEAQ come from the germline V gene. CDR3 in DNA: TGTGCCAGCAGCTCGACCGGGTGGAGTTCACCCCTCCACTTT. Its translation: CASSSTGWSSPLHF. The variable domain in full, with the rest retrieved from reference TRBV7-8 and TRBJ1-6, is GAGVSQSPRYKVAKRGQDVALRCDPISGHVSLFWYQQALGQGPEFLTYFQNEAQLDKSGLPSDRFFAERPEGSVSTLKIQRTQQEDSAVYLCASSSTGWSSPLHFGNGTRLTVT.

The rearrangement links TRBV7-8 to TRBJ1-4; no firm D call. V lost 7 bases and J lost 0, with 12 bases in between. This CDR3 has 15 amino acids. CDR1 is SGHVS and CDR2 is FQNEAQ in the germline V gene. The CDR3 sequence is CASTAQEATNEKLFF. The CDR3 bases are TGTGCCAGCACCGCCCAGGAGGCAACTAATGAAAAACTGTTTTTT.

Points on this clone: The sample contains more than one DNA sequence encoding this CDR3. V gene TRBV2 combines with J gene TRBJ2-2, with D unclear. Germline V gene lookup returns CDR1 SNHLY and CDR2 FYNNEI. There are 13 residues in the CDR3. Trimming pared 6 bases from V and 2 bases from J, leaving 7 bases between. The DNA of the CDR3 is TGTGCCAGCAGGGTTCAAAACACCGGGGAGCTGTTTTTT. Protein product: CASRVQNTGELFF.

The V gene is TRBV18, the J gene TRBJ2-6; D possibly corresponds to TRBD1 (6 bases). This CDR3 spans 15 amino acids. The germline V and J ends were trimmed by 5 bases and 2 bases, with 10 bases remaining between them. Looked up from germline, CDR1 is KGHSH and CDR2 is LQKENI. CDR3 protein: CASSSTGTGANVLTF. CDR3 in DNA: TGTGCCAGCTCATCGACAGGAACTGGGGCCAACGTCCTGACTTTC. The full variable domain, rest sourced from reference TRBV18 and TRBJ2-6, is NAGVMQNPRHLVRRRGQEARLRCSPMKGHSHVYWYRQLPEEGLKFMVYLQKENIIDESGMPKERFSAEFPKEGPSILRIQQVVRGDSAAYFCASSSTGTGANVLTFGAGSRLTVL.

The chain couples TRBV7-2 to TRBJ2-7; unclear D gene. Germline V lookup: CDR1 SGHTA, CDR2 FQGNSA. Trimming shortened V by 5 bases and J by 2 bases, and 16 bases separated the two germline ends. This CDR3 contains 15 residues. Here the CDR3 reads CASSGHGRHAYEQYF. The CDR3, as DNA: TGTGCCAGCAGCGGCCACGGGCGCCACGCCTACGAGCAGTACTTC.

V and J are TRBV28 and TRBJ2-7; 12 bases agree with TRBD2. V lost 6 bases to trimming and J lost 5 bases; unmatched junction nucleotides: 8. The CDR3 is made up of 15 amino acids. Germline-derived CDR1 and CDR2 are MDHEN and SYDVKM. DNA for the CDR3: TGTGCCAGCAGCCAACTAGCGGGGGGAAGGGACGAGCAGTACTTC. This gives the protein CASSQLAGGRDEQYF.

The J gene is TRBJ2-7, the V gene TRBV14, with a tentative D call TRBD2 (5 bases). V was cut by 1 base and J by 6 bases, with 16 bases left in between. Germline V gene data show CDR1 as SGHDN and CDR2 as FVKESK. This CDR3 spans 15 amino acids. This CDR3 reads CASSQVRGRFSEQYF. The DNA for the CDR3 is TGTGCCAGCAGCCAAGTTCGAGGGCGATTTAGCGAGCAGTACTTC.

This clone was counted between two and nine times. This sequence joins TRBV6-1 and TRBJ2-5; tentatively, D is TRBD2 (6 bases). The germline V gene encodes CDR1 MNHNS and CDR2 SASEGT. V lost 4 bases and J lost 5, with 14 bases in between. The length of the CDR3 is 14 residues. The CDR3: CASSVLDGSETQYF. The CDR3 DNA is TGTGCCAGCAGTGTCTTGGACGGGAGTGAGACCCAGTACTTC.